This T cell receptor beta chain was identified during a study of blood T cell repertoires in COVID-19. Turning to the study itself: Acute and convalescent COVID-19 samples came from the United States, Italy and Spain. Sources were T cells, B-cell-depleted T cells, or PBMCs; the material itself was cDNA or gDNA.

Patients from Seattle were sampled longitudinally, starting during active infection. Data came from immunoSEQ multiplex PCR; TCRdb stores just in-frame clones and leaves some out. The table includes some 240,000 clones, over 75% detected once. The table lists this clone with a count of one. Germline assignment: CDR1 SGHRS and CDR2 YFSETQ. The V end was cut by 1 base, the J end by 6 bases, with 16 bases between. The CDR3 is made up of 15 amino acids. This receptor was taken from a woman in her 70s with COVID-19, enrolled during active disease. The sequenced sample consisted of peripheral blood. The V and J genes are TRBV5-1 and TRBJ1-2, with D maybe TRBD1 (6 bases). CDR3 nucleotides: TGCGCCAGCAGCTTGCTACTAACAGGGATTGATGGCTACACCTTC. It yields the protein CASSLLLTGIDGYTF.